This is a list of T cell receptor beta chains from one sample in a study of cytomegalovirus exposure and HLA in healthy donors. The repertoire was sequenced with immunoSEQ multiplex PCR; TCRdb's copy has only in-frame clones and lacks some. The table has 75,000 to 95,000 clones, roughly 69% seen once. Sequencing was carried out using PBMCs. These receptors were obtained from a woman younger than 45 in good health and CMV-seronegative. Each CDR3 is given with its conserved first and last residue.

cdr3_aa: CASSQTGINQPQHF; j_call: TRBJ1-5; cdr3_length: 14; v_call: TRBV2
cdr3_aa: CASRIMRGGVGSGNTIYF; j_call: TRBJ1-3; cdr3_length: 18; v_call: TRBV28
cdr3_aa: CASSDRRLPNQPQHF; j_call: TRBJ1-5; cdr3_length: 15; v_call: TRBV21-1
cdr3_aa: CASSRTSGGPNEQFF; j_call: TRBJ2-1; cdr3_length: 15; v_call: TRBV6-4
cdr3_aa: CASSSRDRFTETQYF; j_call: TRBJ2-5; cdr3_length: 15; v_call: TRBV21-1
cdr3_aa: CASSRAGTLYEQYF; j_call: TRBJ2-7; cdr3_length: 14; v_call: TRBV18
cdr3_aa: CASSDRMNTEAFF; j_call: TRBJ1-1; cdr3_length: 13; v_call: TRBV6-1
cdr3_aa: CASSFQGGGETQYF; j_call: TRBJ2-5; cdr3_length: 14; v_call: TRBV11-2
cdr3_aa: CAWSPTGVVATEAFF; j_call: TRBJ1-1; cdr3_length: 15; v_call: TRBV30
cdr3_aa: CASRRQIQSNYGYTF; j_call: TRBJ1-2; cdr3_length: 15; v_call: TRBV4-3
cdr3_aa: CASSHLSGGASYEQYF; j_call: TRBJ2-7; cdr3_length: 16; v_call: TRBV4-1
cdr3_aa: CASSLQSSYNEQFF; j_call: TRBJ2-1; cdr3_length: 14; v_call: TRBV4-1
cdr3_aa: CASSEWVGEDHEKLFF; j_call: TRBJ1-4; cdr3_length: 16; v_call: TRBV6-1
cdr3_aa: CSSGGTPYNEQFF; j_call: TRBJ2-1; cdr3_length: 13; v_call: TRBV29-1
cdr3_aa: CASSLGRGLGDTQYF; j_call: TRBJ2-3; cdr3_length: 15; v_call: TRBV7-6